The clone carrying this T cell receptor (beta chain) was seen more than once but under ten times. Its antigen remains unidentified. Germline values: CDR1 DFQATT, CDR2 SNEGSKA (reference sequence). Trimming took 1 base from V and 3 from J, leaving 13 bases between them. The CDR3 loop spans 14 amino acids. The data were taken from a study of spatial heterogeneity in lung cancer. Study at large: An average of more than ten raw reads was observed per unique TCR and UMI combination. Regarding the study as a whole: Higher tumor mutation counts went along with higher counts of expanded intratumoral alpha and beta TCRs.

Described time point: sample taken at primary tumor resection. The study sequenced unsorted whole RNA from tumor, nontumor lung or frozen PBMC. One entry per CDR3 protein, called by TCRdb with MiXCR from the 5' RACE reads. The table includes approximately 21,000 distinct CDR3 sequences, 6.4% detected once. This TCR was recovered from a male donor with early-stage non-small cell lung cancer. The sequences come from lung tumor tissue, collected at surgery. The chain employs TRBV20-1 and TRBJ2-7; D is possibly TRBD1 (6 bases). The CDR3 loop is CSARATTGYYEQYF. The CDR3 DNA sequence: TGCAGTGCTAGAGCTACGACAGGATACTACGAGCAGTACTTC.